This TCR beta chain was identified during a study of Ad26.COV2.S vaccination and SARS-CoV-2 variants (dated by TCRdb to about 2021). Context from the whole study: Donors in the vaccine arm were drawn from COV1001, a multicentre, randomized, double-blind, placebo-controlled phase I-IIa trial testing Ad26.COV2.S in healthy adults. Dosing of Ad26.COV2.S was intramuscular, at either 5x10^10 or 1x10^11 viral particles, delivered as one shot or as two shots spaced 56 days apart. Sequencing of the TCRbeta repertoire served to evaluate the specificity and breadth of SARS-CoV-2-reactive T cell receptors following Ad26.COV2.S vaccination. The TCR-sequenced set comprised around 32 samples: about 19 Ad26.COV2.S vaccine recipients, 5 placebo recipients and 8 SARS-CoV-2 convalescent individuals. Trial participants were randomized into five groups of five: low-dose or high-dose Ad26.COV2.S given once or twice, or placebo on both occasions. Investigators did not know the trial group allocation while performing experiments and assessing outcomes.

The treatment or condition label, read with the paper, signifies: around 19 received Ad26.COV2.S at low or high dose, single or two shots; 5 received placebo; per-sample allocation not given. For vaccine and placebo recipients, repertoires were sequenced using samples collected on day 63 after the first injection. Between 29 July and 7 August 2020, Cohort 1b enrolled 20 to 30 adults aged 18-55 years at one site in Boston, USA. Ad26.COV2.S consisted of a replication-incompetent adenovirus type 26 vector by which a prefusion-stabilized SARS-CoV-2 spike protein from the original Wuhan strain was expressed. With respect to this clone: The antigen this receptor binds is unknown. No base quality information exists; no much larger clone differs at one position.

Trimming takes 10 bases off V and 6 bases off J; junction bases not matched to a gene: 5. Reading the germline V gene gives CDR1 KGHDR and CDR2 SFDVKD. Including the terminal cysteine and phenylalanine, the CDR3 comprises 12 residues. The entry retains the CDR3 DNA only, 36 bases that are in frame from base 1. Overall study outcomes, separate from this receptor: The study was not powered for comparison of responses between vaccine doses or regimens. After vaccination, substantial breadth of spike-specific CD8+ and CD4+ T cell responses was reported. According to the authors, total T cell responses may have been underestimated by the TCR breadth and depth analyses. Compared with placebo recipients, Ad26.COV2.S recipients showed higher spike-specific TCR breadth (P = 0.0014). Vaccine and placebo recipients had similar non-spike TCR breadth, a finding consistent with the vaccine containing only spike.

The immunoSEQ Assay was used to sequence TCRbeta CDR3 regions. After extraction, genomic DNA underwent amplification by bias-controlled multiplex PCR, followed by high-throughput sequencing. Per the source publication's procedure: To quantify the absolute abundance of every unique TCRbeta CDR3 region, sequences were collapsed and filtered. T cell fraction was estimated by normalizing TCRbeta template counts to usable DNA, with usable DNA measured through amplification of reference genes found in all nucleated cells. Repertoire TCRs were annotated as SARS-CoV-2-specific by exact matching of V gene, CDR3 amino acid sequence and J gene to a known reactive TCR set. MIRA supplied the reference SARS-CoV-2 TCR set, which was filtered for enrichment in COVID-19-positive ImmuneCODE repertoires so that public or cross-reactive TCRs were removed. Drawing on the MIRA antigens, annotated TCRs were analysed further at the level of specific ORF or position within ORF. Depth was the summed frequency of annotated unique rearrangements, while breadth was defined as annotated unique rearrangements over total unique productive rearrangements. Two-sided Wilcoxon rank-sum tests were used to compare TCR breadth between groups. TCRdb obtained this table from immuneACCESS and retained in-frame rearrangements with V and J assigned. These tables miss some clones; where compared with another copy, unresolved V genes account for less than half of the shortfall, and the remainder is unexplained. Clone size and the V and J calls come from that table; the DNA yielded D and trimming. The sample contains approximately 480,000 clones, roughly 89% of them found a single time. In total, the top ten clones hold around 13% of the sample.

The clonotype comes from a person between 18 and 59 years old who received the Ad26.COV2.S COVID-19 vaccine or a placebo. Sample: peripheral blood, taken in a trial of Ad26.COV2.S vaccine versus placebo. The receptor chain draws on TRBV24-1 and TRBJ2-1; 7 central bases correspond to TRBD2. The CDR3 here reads CATGTGGNEQFF. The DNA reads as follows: TGTGCCACGGGGACGGGAGGCAATGAGCAGTTCTTC.